This TCR beta chain was obtained from a study of blood T cell repertoires in COVID-19. Clones were read by immunoSEQ multiplex PCR, and TCRdb kept only the in-frame ones, dropping some. Altogether roughly 190,000 clones are present, roughly 82% being singletons, with the ten largest covering 4.5% to 6.5%. The CDR3 extends over 13 amino acids. Trimming took off 6 bases at V and 8 bases at J, with 16 bases between the two ends. Input material: PBMCs or T cells enriched from blood (not recorded which). This TCR came from a woman in her sixties with acute COVID-19. The chain joins TRBV12-3 or TRBV12-4 to TRBJ1-2; D ambiguous. The CDR3 loop is CASSPERVWGYTF. CDR3 nucleotides: TGTGCCAGCAGCCCCGAGAGGGTCTGGGGCTACACCTTC.